This is a list of T cell receptor beta chains from one sample in a study of Graves' ophthalmopathy and Graves' hyperthyroidism. TCRdb passed the multiplex PCR reads through MiXCR, listing each CDR3 protein once. The sample records a few hundred thousand distinct CDR3 sequences, approximately 18% being singletons. Source material: peripheral blood. Receptors originate from an adult woman with stable Graves' hyperthyroidism. Each CDR3 is given with its conserved first and last residue. Fields, in order: D gene, V gene, clone size, J gene, CDR3 protein, CDR3 DNA. D genes are given only for firm matches. Clone size is given for some rows only: seen once, a few or many times, or a class if the clone is expanded.

>TRBD2|TRBV20-1|many|TRBJ2-2
CSPRAIAGTGELFF
TGCAGTCCTCGAGCGATAGCGGGAACCGGGGAGCTGTTTTTT
>NA|TRBV15|many|TRBJ1-3
CATSRDLHFGNTIYF
TGTGCCACCAGCAGAGATCTGCATTTTGGAAACACCATATATTTT
>TRBD1|TRBV7-2|NA|TRBJ2-7
CASSLAPAGTASSYEQYF
TGTGCCAGCAGCTTAGCTCCCGCCGGGACAGCTTCCTCCTACGAGCAGTACTTC
>TRBD1|TRBV4-2|many|TRBJ1-2
CASSRPGQEAGYTF
TGTGCCAGCAGCCGCCCAGGACAGGAAGCCGGCTACACCTTC
>TRBD1|TRBV2|many|TRBJ2-5
CASRATGGETQYF
TGTGCCAGCAGAGCCACAGGGGGAGAGACCCAGTACTTC
>TRBD2|TRBV6-1|NA|TRBJ2-5
CASSPPRGGETQYF
TGTGCCAGCAGTCCTCCTCGGGGGGGGGAGACCCAGTACTTC
>NA|TRBV5-1|many|TRBJ1-5
CASSFGEQDQPQHF
TGCGCCAGCAGCTTCGGGGAGCAGGATCAGCCCCAGCATTTT
>TRBD1|TRBV28|NA|TRBJ1-5
CASGRGTGSNQPQHF
TGTGCCAGCGGGCGGGGGACAGGGAGCAATCAGCCCCAGCATTTT
>NA|TRBV6-5|many|TRBJ1-1
CASSYSVSDLGGTEAFF
TGTGCCAGCAGTTACTCGGTCAGTGATTTGGGGGGCACTGAAGCTTTCTTT
>TRBD1|TRBV4-1|NA|TRBJ2-7
CASSQGQMDEQYF
TGCGCCAGCAGCCAGGGACAGATGGACGAGCAGTACTTC
>NA|TRBV9|NA|TRBJ2-3
CASSVEFSSEYPRDTQYF
TGTGCCAGCAGCGTAGAATTTTCTAGCGAGTACCCCAGAGATACGCAGTATTTT
>NA|TRBV19|NA|TRBJ2-1
CASSIDGRRSYNEQFF
TGTGCCAGTAGTATAGACGGGAGACGCTCCTACAATGAGCAGTTCTTC
>TRBD2|TRBV6-1|NA|TRBJ2-1
CASSDLRERGNNEQFF
TGTGCCAGCAGTGATTTACGGGAGCGGGGTAATAATGAGCAGTTCTTC
>NA|TRBV6-1|many|TRBJ2-7
CATSTEQYF
TGTGCCACATCAACCGAGCAGTACTTC
>NA|TRBV18|NA|TRBJ1-1
CASSPRDSNTEAFF
TGTGCCAGCTCACCAAGAGACAGTAACACTGAAGCTTTCTTT
>NA|TRBV20-1|many|TRBJ1-1
CRPDRNTEAFF
TGCCGGCCCGATCGAAACACTGAAGCTTTCTTT
>NA|TRBV4-3|many|TRBJ2-5
CASSQVYVSQETQYF
TGCGCCAGCAGCCAAGTTTATGTCAGTCAAGAGACCCAGTACTTC
>TRBD1|TRBV6-2/TRBV6-3|many|TRBJ2-5
CASSYYRGQHQETQYF
TGTGCCAGCAGTTACTATCGGGGACAGCACCAAGAGACCCAGTACTTC
>TRBD1|TRBV29-1|many|TRBJ2-5
CSATGGGEETQYF
TGCAGCGCGACAGGGGGCGGAGAAGAGACCCAGTACTTC
>TRBD2|TRBV27|many|TRBJ2-4
CASSPGLTIAKNIQYF
TGTGCCAGCAGTCCGGGACTAACGATAGCCAAAAACATTCAGTACTTC
>NA|TRBV13|many|TRBJ2-7
CASSFRDRSSYEQYF
TGTGCCAGCAGCTTCCGGGACCGTAGCTCCTACGAGCAGTACTTC
>TRBD2|TRBV12-3/TRBV12-4|many|TRBJ2-2
CASIRTSGAGELFF
TGTGCCAGCATCCGGACTAGCGGGGCCGGGGAGCTGTTTTTT
>NA|TRBV30|many|TRBJ2-5
CAWSVQGGETQYF
TGTGCCTGGAGTGTACAGGGTGGGGAGACCCAGTACTTC
>NA|TRBV19|many|TRBJ2-7
CASSIEGGLGEQYF
TGTGCCAGTAGTATTGAAGGGGGGTTGGGCGAGCAGTACTTC
>NA|TRBV12-5|NA|TRBJ2-3
CAGGRPRTDTQYF
TGTGCAGGGGGGCGGCCACGGACAGATACGCAGTATTTT
>TRBD2|TRBV6-4|NA|TRBJ2-7
CASSDRVPLGAGSYEQYF
TGTGCCAGCAGTGATAGAGTGCCCCTCGGAGCGGGGTCCTACGAGCAGTACTTC
>NA|TRBV6-1|many|TRBJ2-7
CASSEFGDSAYEQYF
TGTGCCAGCAGTGAATTTGGCGACAGCGCCTACGAGCAGTACTTC
>NA|TRBV12-3/TRBV12-4|many|TRBJ1-5
CASSPTRSEPQHF
TGTGCCAGCAGCCCGACCAGGTCGGAGCCCCAGCATTTT
>NA|TRBV28|many|TRBJ2-7
CASSSDSGEQYF
TGTGCCAGCAGTTCGGACAGTGGCGAGCAGTACTTC
>NA|TRBV7-2|few|TRBJ1-2
CASSHDSIGDYGYTF
TGTGCCAGCAGTCACGACAGCATCGGAGACTATGGCTACACCTTC
>NA|TRBV4-1|NA|TRBJ2-7
CASSQVVRDPNYEQYF
TGCGCCAGCAGCCAAGTGGTCCGGGACCCCAACTACGAGCAGTACTTC
>NA|TRBV29-1|many|TRBJ1-2
CSVDDGGDHGYTF
TGCAGCGTTGACGACGGGGGGGACCATGGCTACACCTTC
>NA|TRBV18|NA|TRBJ2-6
CASSPEPRASGANVLTF
TGTGCCAGCTCACCAGAGCCCAGGGCGTCTGGGGCCAACGTCCTGACTTTC
>TRBD2|TRBV27|many|TRBJ2-2
CASNSLAGAGELFF
TGTGCCAGCAATTCACTAGCGGGAGCCGGGGAGCTGTTTTTT
>NA|TRBV5-1|many|TRBJ1-2
CASSLAIEDKSYGYTF
TGCGCCAGCAGCTTGGCGATAGAGGACAAGAGCTATGGCTACACCTTC
>NA|TRBV4-1|NA|TRBJ2-5
CASSHPRDWETQYF
TGTGCCAGCAGCCACCCTCGGGACTGGGAGACCCAGTACTTC
>NA|TRBV10-3|many|TRBJ2-7
CAISESLEGRDEQYF
TGTGCCATCAGTGAGTCGTTGGAGGGCCGTGACGAGCAGTACTTC
>NA|TRBV6-5|many|TRBJ2-2
CASRAFDPGLNTGELFF
TGTGCCAGCAGAGCATTCGACCCGGGACTCAACACCGGGGAGCTGTTTTTT
>NA|TRBV18|many|TRBJ1-1
CASSPRGENTEAFF
TGTGCCAGCAGTCCACGGGGGGAGAACACTGAAGCTTTCTTT
>TRBD2|TRBV27|many|TRBJ2-7
CASSPGGRGAYEQYF
TGTGCCAGCAGTCCGGGAGGGAGAGGGGCATACGAGCAGTACTTC
>TRBD2|TRBV7-8|many|TRBJ2-7
CASSLARLGLAGEISEQYF
TGTGCCAGCAGCTTAGCGAGGTTGGGACTAGCGGGAGAGATCTCCGAGCAGTACTTC
>TRBD2|TRBV6-2/TRBV6-3|many|TRBJ2-7
CASRPSGRWHSYEQYF
TGTGCCAGCAGACCTAGCGGGAGGTGGCACTCCTACGAGCAGTACTTC
>NA|TRBV20-1|few|TRBJ1-2
CSATPEPGSKHGVGHTF
TGCAGTGCTACGCCGGAGCCGGGATCAAAACATGGGGTTGGCCACACCTTC
>NA|TRBV20-1|few|TRBJ2-5
CSAPTGGQETQYF
TGCAGTGCTCCGACAGGCGGCCAAGAGACCCAGTACTTC
>NA|TRBV12-3/TRBV12-4|NA|TRBJ1-1
CASRHTRGNTEAFF
TGTGCCAGCAGACATACTAGGGGGAACACTGAAGCTTTCTTT
>NA|TRBV4-1|NA|TRBJ2-7
CASSPGFPYEQYF
TGCGCCAGCAGCCCCGGGTTCCCCTACGAGCAGTACTTC
>NA|TRBV29-1|many|TRBJ2-5
CSVVGAQETQYF
TGCAGCGTTGTTGGGGCTCAAGAGACCCAGTACTTC
>NA|TRBV5-1|many|TRBJ1-1
CASSFGLEPEAFF
TGCGCCAGCAGCTTCGGTCTGGAGCCTGAAGCTTTCTTT
>NA|TRBV28|many|TRBJ1-1
CASKGGQFVDTEAFF
TGTGCCAGCAAAGGGGGGCAGTTTGTGGACACTGAAGCTTTCTTT
>TRBD2|TRBV6-5|many|TRBJ2-7
CASSYSPGTTHEQYF
TGTGCCAGCAGTTACTCACCCGGGACTACTCACGAGCAGTACTTC
>NA|TRBV7-9|many|TRBJ1-5
CASSSLSPNQPQHF
TGTGCCAGCAGCTCACTTAGTCCGAATCAGCCCCAGCATTTT
>NA|TRBV28|many|TRBJ2-5
CASSQGTLTQETQYF
TGTGCCAGCAGCCAAGGGACACTTACCCAAGAGACCCAGTACTTC